What follows are 24 T cell receptor beta chains derived from one specimen sequenced in a study of cytomegalovirus exposure and HLA in healthy donors. Vbeta (60) and Jbeta (13) primers were used in the PCR. Using immunoSEQ multiplex PCR, the repertoire was profiled, and TCRdb retains in-frame clones only, with some absent. The table lists 99,000 or so clones, about 13% of them singletons. The sample consisted of PBMCs. The receptors were sampled from a man between 35 and 55 years old in good health and CMV-seropositive.

This chain uses TRBV4-3 with TRBJ2-7, with 8 bases identical to TRBD1. V lost 6 bases, J lost 5 bases, and 6 bases stayed unmatched. Germline loops: CDR1 LGHNA, CDR2 YSLEER. This CDR3 has 13 amino acids. CDR3 region: CASSSGQGHEQYF. CDR3 nucleotides: TGCGCCAGCAGTAGCGGACAGGGCCACGAGCAGTACTTC.

The genes are TRBV9 and TRBJ2-3, with 7 bases fitting TRBD2. V was pared by 4 bases and J by 5 bases, with 7 bases of the junction left unmatched. The CDR3 consists of 14 residues. CDR1 is SGDLS, CDR2 YYNGEE, per germline. CDR3 nucleotides: TGTGCCAGCAGCAGCGGGGAGGAGTTAGATACGCAGTATTTT. Residues: CASSSGEELDTQYF.

This clone was counted only a few times. The chain recombines TRBV5-8 with TRBJ2-4; the D gene is possibly TRBD2 (5 bases). Trimming left V 4 bases short and J 3 bases short, with 17 bases between. The CDR3 consists of 16 residues. CDR1 SGHTS and CDR2 YDEGEE come from the germline V gene. As DNA, the CDR3 is TGTGCCAGCAGCCTGGGGAGCCTAGGAGGCAAAAACATTCAGTACTTC. Its translation: CASSLGSLGGKNIQYF. Supplemented by reference TRBV5-8 and TRBJ2-4, the full variable domain reads EAGVTQSPTHLIKTRGQQATLRCSPISGHTSVYWYQQALGLGLQFLLWYDEGEERNRGNFPPRFSGRQFPNYSSELNVNALELEDSALYLCASSLGSLGGKNIQYFGAGTRLSVL.

The rearrangement uses TRBV15 and TRBJ2-3; 8 bases fit TRBD1. Germline CDR1 LNHNV, CDR2 YYDKDF (reference sequence). V lost 5 bases and J lost 1; bases outside the gene matches: 11. The CDR3 is 17 amino acids. CDR3 sequence reads: CATSGQGNTGRTDTQYF. In DNA, the CDR3 is TGTGCCACCAGCGGACAGGGAAACACCGGGCGCACAGATACGCAGTATTTT. Based on the CDR3 plus reference TRBV15 and TRBJ2-3, the full variable domain is DAMVIQNPRYQVTQFGKPVTLSCSQTLNHNVMYWYQQKSSQAPKLLFHYYDKDFNNEADTPDNFQSRRPNTSFCFLDIRSPGLGDTAMYLCATSGQGNTGRTDTQYFGPGTRLTVL.

This chain uses TRBV6-6 with TRBJ2-7, with D unresolved. Germline CDR1 MNHNY, CDR2 SVGAGI (reference sequence). The CDR3 spans 16 residues. V lost 2 bases and J 7 bases, leaving 21 bases between the germline ends. CDR3 loop: CASSYTGSGQPTEQYF. Written as DNA, the CDR3 is TGTGCCAGCAGTTACACGGGTTCCGGCCAGCCAACAGAGCAGTACTTC.

The J gene is TRBJ1-1, the V gene TRBV7-9, with 7 bases fitting TRBD1. The germline gives CDR1 SEHNR, CDR2 FQNEAQ (reference sequence). V was pared by 6 bases and J by 7 bases, with 5 bases of the junction left unmatched. The CDR3 runs to 12 residues. In DNA form, the CDR3 reads TGTGCCAGCAGATTCACAGGGGATGAAGCTTTCTTT. Translated: CASRFTGDEAFF. Variable domain in full (rest from reference TRBV7-9 and TRBJ1-1): DTGVSQNPRHKITKRGQNVTFRCDPISEHNRLYWYRQTLGQGPEFLTYFQNEAQLEKSRLLSDRFSAERPKGSFSTLEIQRTEQGDSAMYLCASRFTGDEAFFGQGTRLTVV.

The rearrangement links TRBV11-2 to TRBJ2-1; TRBD2 aligns across 13 bases. CDR1 is SGHAT, CDR2 FQNNGV, per germline. The CDR3 covers 15 residues. V shed 4 bases, J shed 6 bases, and the junction held 3 bases outside the gene matches. The CDR3 DNA is TGTGCCAGCAGCTCACTAGCGGGAGGGAGCAATGAGCAGTTCTTC. The encoded protein is CASSSLAGGSNEQFF.

V usage is TRBV2 and J usage is TRBJ1-4; D is unclear. CDR1 and CDR2 (germline): SNHLY, FYNNEI. This CDR3 contains 17 residues. V was pared by 2 bases and J by 1 base, with 14 bases between. The CDR3 loop reads CASSERGGPQTNEKLFF. Here the CDR3 DNA reads TGTGCCAGCAGTGAACGCGGCGGCCCCCAAACTAATGAAAAACTGTTTTTT.

The V and J genes are TRBV4-2 and TRBJ2-6; perhaps TRBD1 as D (6 bases). V was clipped by 7 bases and J by 2 bases, with 15 bases between them. In germline, CDR1 is LGHNA, CDR2 YNFKEQ. The CDR3 has 16 residues. Written as DNA, the CDR3 is TGTGCCAGCACCCCGGACAGTTCCACTGGGGCCAACGTCCTGACTTTC. The encoded protein is CASTPDSSTGANVLTF.

The chain joins TRBV19 to TRBJ2-1, with 8 bases that match TRBD1. This CDR3 region has 15 residues. The germline V gene has CDR1 LNHDA and CDR2 SQIVND (reference sequence). With 4 bases clipped from V and 4 bases from J, the junction kept 6 bases outside the gene matches. The CDR3 region has the DNA TGTGCCAGTAGTACAAGACAGGGGAGTTACAATGAGCAGTTCTTC. Translated: CASSTRQGSYNEQFF. Drawing the rest from reference TRBV19 and TRBJ2-1, the complete variable domain is DGGITQSPKYLFRKEGQNVTLSCEQNLNHDAMYWYRQDPGQGLRLIYYSQIVNDFQKGDIAEGYSVSREKKESFPLTVTSAQKNPTAFYLCASSTRQGSYNEQFFGPGTRLTVL.

This clone was observed a few times. This sequence joins TRBV19 and TRBJ2-6; possible D gene TRBD2, 6 bases. From germline, CDR1 is LNHDA and CDR2 SQIVND (reference sequence). This CDR3 region has 16 residues. The germline V and J ends were trimmed by 6 bases and 0 bases, with 12 bases remaining between them. The CDR3 nucleotides read TGTGCCAGTAGACGGGAGACAATCTCTGGGGCCAACGTCCTGACTTTC. This codes for CASRRETISGANVLTF.

There are a few counts of this clone. The rearrangement links TRBV18 to TRBJ2-4, with a possible D match to TRBD1 (5 bases). The V gene's germline CDR1 is KGHSH and CDR2 LQKENI. Trimming removed 5 bases at V and 0 bases at J, with 11 bases between. The CDR3 sequence is 15 residues long. Here the CDR3 DNA reads TGTGCCAGCTCAGTGACAGAAATAGCCAAAAACATTCAGTACTTC. Its protein product is CASSVTEIAKNIQYF.

This clone was detected only a few times. The chain employs TRBV14 and TRBJ2-2, with 15 bases fitting TRBD2. The CDR3 sequence is 21 residues long. CDR1 and CDR2 from the germline V gene are SGHDN and FVKESK. After removal of 2 bases from V and 0 bases from J, the junction contained 10 bases not matched to a gene. The CDR3 bases are TGTGCCAGCAGCCAAATCACCGGGACTAGCGGGAGGAGGTCGAACACCGGGGAGCTGTTTTTT. This sequence encodes CASSQITGTSGRRSNTGELFF.

The genes are TRBV28 and TRBJ1-1; D is ambiguous. The CDR3 is 12 amino acids. Per germline, CDR1 MDHEN and CDR2 SYDVKM. Trimming took off 11 bases at V and 1 base at J, with 11 bases between the two ends. The CDR3, as DNA: TGTGCCTCCGGTACCGCGAACACTGAAGCTTTCTTT. This codes for CASGTANTEAFF.

The rearrangement joins TRBV5-4 to TRBJ1-2, with D hard to call. Germline CDR1 reads SGHNT; CDR2 reads YYREEE (reference sequence). V was pared by 10 bases and J by 7 bases, with 17 bases between. The CDR3 totals 12 residues. CDR3 coding DNA: TGTGCCGGAAGCAAAATGTGGGCTGGCTACACCTTC. The encoded protein is CAGSKMWAGYTF. Full variable domain (remainder filled in from reference TRBV5-4 and TRBJ1-2): ETGVTQSPTHLIKTRGQQVTLRCSSQSGHNTVSWYQQALGQGPQFIFQYYREEENGRGNFPPRFSGLQFPNYSSELNVNALELDDSALYLCAGSKMWAGYTFGSGTRLTVV.

CDR3 DNA sequence: TGTGCCTGGAGTGATACAGGGGGCGCTTTCTTT. Residues: CAWSDTGGAFF. The genes are TRBV30 and TRBJ1-1, with 9 bases fitting TRBD1. The CDR3 is made up of 11 amino acids. J gave up 11 bases and V 1 base, and 2 bases lay outside the gene matches. The germline gives CDR1 GTSNPN, CDR2 SVGIG (reference sequence).

The V gene is TRBV19, the J gene TRBJ1-5, with 8 bases that match TRBD1. This CDR3 comprises 13 residues. Germline V gene data show CDR1 as LNHDA and CDR2 as SQIVND (reference sequence). The J segment lost 4 bases and the V segment lost 6 bases, leaving 2 bases of the junction unmatched. CDR3 in DNA: TGTGCCAGTAGGACAGGGGTTAATCAGCCCCAGCATTTT. It encodes CASRTGVNQPQHF.

This chain links TRBV5-6 with TRBJ1-1, with a weak D call TRBD1 (6 bases). Germline V gene lookup returns CDR1 SGHDT and CDR2 YYEEEE. Trimming left V 5 bases short and J 0 bases short, with 14 bases between. This CDR3 is 15 amino acids long. The CDR3 coding sequence is TGTGCCAGCAGAGTTCAGGACAGAATGAACACTGAAGCTTTCTTT. Translating gives CASRVQDRMNTEAFF. Full variable domain (outside the CDR3, taken from reference TRBV5-6 and TRBJ1-1): DAGVTQSPTHLIKTRGQQVTLRCSPKSGHDTVSWYQQALGQGPQFIFQYYEEEERQRGNFPDRFSGHQFPNYSSELNVNALLLGDSALYLCASRVQDRMNTEAFFGQGTRLTVV.

The gene calls are TRBV28 and TRBJ1-2, with D maybe TRBD1 (5 bases). CDR3 size: 13 residues. Per the germline V gene, CDR1 is MDHEN and CDR2 is SYDVKM. V lost 3 bases, J lost 9 bases, and 14 bases lay in between. The CDR3 nucleotides are TGTGCCAGCAGTTTGGAGGGACTTTATCGCTACACCTTC. This codes for CASSLEGLYRYTF.

This clone was found a few times. Other DNA sequences of this sample code for an identical CDR3. The V gene is TRBV19, the J gene TRBJ1-1; 8 bases are a match to TRBD1. This CDR3 is built from 13 residues. J was trimmed by 3 bases and V by 5 bases; bases with no gene match: 2. Germline values: CDR1 LNHDA, CDR2 SQIVND (reference sequence). As DNA, the CDR3 is TGTGCCAGTAGTTCGACAGGGGACACTGAAGCTTTCTTT. This codes for CASSSTGDTEAFF.

There are a few counts of this clone. The rearrangement links TRBV6-1 to TRBJ1-2; tentative D call: TRBD1 (5 bases). Deletions cut 2 bases from V and 4 bases from J, with 14 bases between. The CDR3 is made up of 15 amino acids. Germline CDR1 MNHNS, CDR2 SASEGT. CDR3 DNA: TGTGCCAGCAGTGAATCTGGTCAGGGCCTCTATGGCTACACCTTC. Protein sequence: CASSESGQGLYGYTF.

The table lists this clone with a few counts. This chain links TRBV15 with TRBJ2-1, with 11 bases lining up with TRBD1. Germline CDR1 LNHNV, CDR2 YYDKDF (reference sequence). The CDR3 contains 15 residues. J lost 3 bases, V lost 8 bases, and 6 bases had no gene match. Here the CDR3 DNA reads TGTGCCACCCAATCCGGGACAGGGGGCTACAATGAGCAGTTCTTC. Its translation: CATQSGTGGYNEQFF.

This clone has only a few counts. The chain recombines TRBV5-8 with TRBJ1-2, with 7 nucleotides matching TRBD1. This CDR3 region has 16 residues. Germline V gives CDR1 SGHTS, CDR2 YDEGEE. With V trimmed by 4 bases and J by 2 bases, 11 bases remained unmatched. This CDR3 is CASSRYGTALNYGYTF. In nucleotides, the CDR3 is TGTGCCAGCAGCCGTTACGGGACAGCCCTCAACTATGGCTACACCTTC.

The chain links TRBV19 to TRBJ2-7; weak D call: TRBD1 (6 bases). V lost 1 base and J 2 bases, leaving 12 bases between the germline ends. Germline CDR1 reads LNHDA; CDR2 reads SQIVND (reference sequence). This CDR3 is 15 amino acids long. Written as DNA, the CDR3 is TGTGCCAGTAGTATAGCTCAGGGGATTCCCTACGAGCAGTACTTC. The encoded protein is CASSIAQGIPYEQYF. Drawing the rest from reference TRBV19 and TRBJ2-7, the complete variable domain is DGGITQSPKYLFRKEGQNVTLSCEQNLNHDAMYWYRQDPGQGLRLIYYSQIVNDFQKGDIAEGYSVSREKKESFPLTVTSAQKNPTAFYLCASSIAQGIPYEQYFGPGTRLTVT.